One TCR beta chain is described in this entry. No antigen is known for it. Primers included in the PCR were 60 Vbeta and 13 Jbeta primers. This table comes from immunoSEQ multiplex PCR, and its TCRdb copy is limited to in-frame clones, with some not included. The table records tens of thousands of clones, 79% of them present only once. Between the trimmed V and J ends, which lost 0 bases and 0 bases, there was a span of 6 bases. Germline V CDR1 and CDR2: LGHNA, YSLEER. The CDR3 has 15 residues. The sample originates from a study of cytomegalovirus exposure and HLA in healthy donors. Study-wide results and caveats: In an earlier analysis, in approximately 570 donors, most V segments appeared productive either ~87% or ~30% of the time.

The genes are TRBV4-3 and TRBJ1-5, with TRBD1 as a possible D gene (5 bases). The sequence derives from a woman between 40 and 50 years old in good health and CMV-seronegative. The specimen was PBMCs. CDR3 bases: TGCGCCAGCAGCCAAGATCAGGGTAGCAATCAGCCCCAGCATTTT. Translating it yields CASSQDQGSNQPQHF.